What follows are 26 T cell receptor beta chains derived from one specimen sequenced in a study of blood T cell repertoires in COVID-19. Data came from immunoSEQ multiplex PCR; TCRdb stores just in-frame clones and leaves some out. The data hold about 140,000 clones, with 84% observed a single time. Sequencing was carried out using peripheral blood. The source is a man between 60 and 70 years old with active or convalescent COVID-19.

Only one count was recorded for this clone. The rearrangement uses TRBV20-1 and TRBJ1-1, with TRBD1 matching 7 bases. The CDR3 extends over 16 amino acids. V was pared by 3 bases and J by 3 bases, with 13 bases of the junction left unmatched. CDR1 DFQATT and CDR2 SNEGSKA come from the germline V gene (reference sequence). CDR3 in amino acids: CSASPTGTSTHTEAFF. In nucleotides, the CDR3 is TGCAGTGCTAGTCCGACAGGGACTTCCACCCACACTGAAGCTTTCTTT.

V and J are TRBV29-1 and TRBJ2-1; TRBD2 aligns across 11 bases. The V gene's germline CDR1 is SQVTM and CDR2 ANQGSEA. The V segment lost 4 bases and the J segment 8 bases; nucleotides outside the gene matches: 10. The CDR3 runs to 15 residues. The CDR3 here is CSVVRLAGGFDEQFF. The CDR3 DNA is TGCAGCGTTGTTAGGCTAGCGGGGGGATTTGATGAGCAGTTCTTC.

The chain joins TRBV6-2 or TRBV6-3 to TRBJ1-2; 7 bases match TRBD1. The CDR3 runs 13 residues. CDR1 and CDR2 (germline): MNHEY, SVGEGT. J gave up 12 bases and V 2 bases, and 9 bases lay outside the gene matches. The CDR3 DNA reads as TGTGCCAGCAGTTACAGAGGGGGGACAGCAAACACCTTC. Protein: CASSYRGGTANTF.

The chain is built from TRBV5-1 and TRBJ2-2, with TRBD2 matching 7 bases. V shed 1 base, J shed 4 bases, and the junction held 7 bases outside the gene matches. Germline V gives CDR1 SGHRS, CDR2 YFSETQ. This CDR3 spans 16 amino acids. CDR3 DNA sequence: TGCGCCAGCAGCTTGAATCCGGGCGGGGGCACCGGGGAGCTGTTTTTT. Its protein is CASSLNPGGGTGELFF.

The J gene is TRBJ2-5, the V gene TRBV28; D possibly corresponds to TRBD1 (5 bases). V lost 6 bases and J lost 1, with 15 bases in between. This CDR3 spans 15 amino acids. Germline V gene sequence: CDR1 MDHEN, CDR2 SYDVKM. The CDR3 sequence is CASSTGAGPQETQYF. In DNA form, the CDR3 reads TGTGCCAGCAGCACAGGAGCCGGGCCCCAAGAGACCCAGTACTTC.

The V and J genes are TRBV5-8 and TRBJ2-2, with D possibly matching TRBD2 (6 bases). Deletions cut 5 bases from V and 5 bases from J, with 16 bases between. The CDR3 consists of 15 residues. Germline V gives CDR1 SGHTS, CDR2 YDEGEE. CDR3 loop: CASSHRDSGTGELFF. For the CDR3, the DNA is TGTGCCAGCAGTCATCGGGACTCTGGGACCGGGGAGCTGTTTTTT. The full variable domain, rest sourced from reference TRBV5-8 and TRBJ2-2, is EAGVTQSPTHLIKTRGQQATLRCSPISGHTSVYWYQQALGLGLQFLLWYDEGEERNRGNFPPRFSGRQFPNYSSELNVNALELEDSALYLCASSHRDSGTGELFFGEGSRLTVL.

This clone was seen only a few times. The J gene is TRBJ2-1, the V gene TRBV9, with TRBD2 matching over 9 bases. CDR1 and CDR2 (germline): SGDLS, YYNGEE. J gave up 10 bases and V 4 bases, and 6 bases lay outside the gene matches. The CDR3 loop spans 13 amino acids. Written as DNA, the CDR3 is TGTGCCAGCAGCCCCAATCTAGCGGGGGAGCAGTTCTTC. Its protein product is CASSPNLAGEQFF.

By sample fraction, this clone is medium-sized (0.01 to 0.1%). V is TRBV30 and J is TRBJ1-1, with a possible D match to TRBD1 (5 bases). The CDR3 is 13 amino acids. Germline CDR1 reads GTSNPN; CDR2 reads SVGIG (reference sequence). V shed 1 base and J shed 5 bases, with 11 bases lying between them. The DNA for the CDR3 is TGTGCCTGGAGTGGTTTGGGGGGAACTGAAGCTTTCTTT. Protein product: CAWSGLGGTEAFF.

The V call is TRBV27, the J call TRBJ2-7; 9 bases are a match to TRBD2. The germline CDR1 and CDR2 sequences are MNHEY and SMNVEV (reference sequence). V lost 8 bases and J lost 6; bases outside the gene matches: 8. CDR3 length equals 13 residues. CDR3 loop: CASRRAGGLEQYV. DNA of the CDR3: TGTGCCAGCCGGCGAGCGGGAGGTCTCGAGCAGTACGTC.

The V and J genes are TRBV6-5 and TRBJ1-2; 9 nucleotides line up with TRBD1. Germline V gene sequence: CDR1 MNHEY, CDR2 SVGAGI. The CDR3 has 14 residues. With V trimmed by 6 bases and J by 3 bases, 5 bases remained unmatched. The CDR3 is CASRRQGGDYGYTF. DNA of the CDR3: TGTGCCAGCAGACGACAGGGGGGGGACTATGGCTACACCTTC.

The rearrangement uses TRBV6-5 and TRBJ1-5, with 7 bases lining up with TRBD1. Germline-derived CDR1 and CDR2 are MNHEY and SVGAGI. The CDR3 contains 15 residues. Germline trimming cut 7 bases from V and 7 bases from J; bases unmatched to any gene: 13. CDR3: CASTQFDRVEQPQHF. The CDR3 DNA sequence: TGTGCCAGCACTCAATTCGACAGGGTGGAACAGCCCCAGCATTTT.

This rearrangement joins TRBV23-1 to TRBJ1-4, with a tentative D call TRBD1 (6 bases). TRBV23-1 is labeled an ORF, and its function is uncertain. This CDR3 spans 13 amino acids. Between the trimmed V and J ends, which lost 5 bases and 7 bases, there was a span of 11 bases. The CDR3 reads CASSYRVSEKLFF. DNA of the CDR3: TGCGCCAGCAGTTACAGGGTTAGTGAAAAACTGTTTTTT.

This sequence joins TRBV19 and TRBJ1-5; weak D call: TRBD1 (6 bases). CDR3 size: 15 residues. CDR1 and CDR2 (germline): LNHDA, SQIVND (reference sequence). V was shortened by 6 bases and J by 6 bases, with 18 bases between the two germline ends. CDR3 loop: CASRGRGGVGQPQHF. The CDR3 region has the DNA TGTGCCAGTAGGGGGCGAGGGGGGGTTGGTCAGCCCCAGCATTTT.

This clone occurred once. The chain employs TRBV6-5 and TRBJ1-5, with TRBD1 matching over 7 bases. V lost 5 bases to trimming and J lost 7 bases; unmatched junction nucleotides: 8. Germline values: CDR1 MNHEY, CDR2 SVGAGI. The CDR3 extends over 14 amino acids. CDR3 nucleotides: TGTGCCAGCAGTAAGGCAGGGGGGCGACAGCCCCAGCATTTT. This codes for CASSKAGGRQPQHF.

This chain joins TRBV12-3 or TRBV12-4 and TRBJ1-2; TRBD1 matches at 9 bases. The CDR3 loop spans 13 amino acids. With V trimmed by 3 bases and J by 6 bases, 2 bases remained unmatched. Here the CDR3 DNA reads TGTGCCAGCAGTTTGGACAGGGGTGATGGCTACACCTTC. Protein sequence: CASSLDRGDGYTF.

This chain joins TRBV10-1 and TRBJ1-1; D possibly corresponds to TRBD1 (5 bases). Per the germline V gene, CDR1 is WNHNN and CDR2 is SYGVQD (reference sequence). V lost 2 bases to trimming and J lost 0 bases, with 10 bases between them. This CDR3 is 15 amino acids long. The CDR3 DNA is TGCGCCAGCAGTGAGAACAGGAGGGTGAACACTGAAGCTTTCTTT. Residues: CASSENRRVNTEAFF.

The chain links TRBV24-1 to TRBJ2-3, with a weak D call TRBD2 (6 bases). CDR1 is KGHDR, CDR2 SFDVKD, per germline. V was trimmed by 3 bases and J by 0 bases, leaving 15 bases between them. The CDR3 contains 17 residues. The CDR3, as DNA: TGTGCCACCAGTGATCCCGGGACTTCGGCCAGCACAGATACGCAGTATTTT. Protein sequence: CATSDPGTSASTDTQYF.

In this sample, this clone turned up once. The chain couples TRBV14 to TRBJ1-1; perhaps TRBD1 as D (5 bases). The CDR3 contains 17 residues. The V gene's germline CDR1 is SGHDN and CDR2 FVKESK. The germline V and J ends were trimmed by 0 bases and 1 base, with 15 bases remaining between them. The CDR3 reads CASSQDWGPIPNTEAFF. The CDR3, as DNA: TGTGCCAGCAGCCAAGATTGGGGCCCGATACCGAACACTGAAGCTTTCTTT.

This clone was detected only a few times. The V and J genes are TRBV10-2 and TRBJ1-2; possible D gene TRBD1, 5 bases. The CDR3 runs 15 residues. Trimming stripped 7 bases from V and 1 base from J, with 16 bases between. CDR1 and CDR2 from the germline V gene are WSHSY and SAAADI. This chain's CDR3 is CASTDSRGSNYGYTF. The CDR3 nucleotides read TGCGCCAGCACAGACTCCCGGGGGAGTAACTATGGCTACACCTTC.

The chain recombines TRBV18 with TRBJ2-3; tentative D call: TRBD2 (6 bases). Trimming removed 6 bases at V and 0 bases at J, with 13 bases between. There are 15 residues in the CDR3. Germline V gene data show CDR1 as KGHSH and CDR2 as LQKENI. The CDR3 DNA reads as TGTGCCAGCTCCGTTCTAGCGAGAAGCACAGATACGCAGTATTTT. Its translation is CASSVLARSTDTQYF.

This chain joins TRBV7-2 and TRBJ1-4; tentatively, D is TRBD1 (6 bases). The CDR3 loop spans 12 amino acids. The V end was cut by 5 bases, the J end by 8 bases, with 9 bases between. Germline-derived CDR1 and CDR2 are SGHTA and FQGNSA. The CDR3 region is CASSPDREKLFF. The DNA for the CDR3 is TGTGCCAGCAGCCCCGACAGGGAAAAACTGTTTTTT.

This clone was found a few times. This chain links TRBV12-3 or TRBV12-4 with TRBJ1-1; D perhaps matches TRBD1 (6 bases). With 10 bases removed from V and 4 bases from J, the gap between germline ends came to 16 bases. CDR3 length equals 13 residues. The CDR3 DNA reads TGTGCCACCAAACCGACAGGACTCACTGAAGCTTTCTTT. It specifies CATKPTGLTEAFF.

The V gene is TRBV7-2, the J gene TRBJ2-3, with a possible D match to TRBD2 (7 bases). V lost 4 bases, J lost 1 base, and 15 bases lay in between. Germline V gene sequence: CDR1 SGHTA, CDR2 FQGNSA. This CDR3 comprises 16 residues. The CDR3 region is CASSSRGGGGTDTQYF. The CDR3 DNA follows: TGTGCCAGCAGCTCAAGGGGAGGGGGAGGCACAGATACGCAGTATTTT.

This clone was picked up one time. The chain recombines TRBV27 with TRBJ1-4; D gene uncertain. V gave up 4 bases and J gave up 0 bases, with 6 bases separating them. Germline V gene sequence: CDR1 MNHEY, CDR2 SMNVEV (reference sequence). The CDR3 runs to 14 residues. CDR3 DNA: TGTGCCAGCAGTTCAGGAACAACTAATGAAAAACTGTTTTTT. Amino acids: CASSSGTTNEKLFF.

The chain has TRBV5-1 and TRBJ1-2, with D unclear. Per germline, CDR1 SGHRS and CDR2 YFSETQ. V lost 4 bases, J lost 1 base, and 11 bases lay in between. The CDR3 extends over 14 amino acids. The CDR3 reads CASSANRFNYGYTF. The CDR3 DNA follows: TGCGCCAGCAGCGCCAACCGGTTTAACTATGGCTACACCTTC.

The V and J genes are TRBV4-1 and TRBJ1-1, with no clear D. The CDR3 is 15 amino acids. Germline V gene lookup returns CDR1 MGHRA and CDR2 YSYEKL. V lost 1 base to trimming and J lost 0 bases, with 9 bases between them. The chain's CDR3 is CASSQATHLNTEAFF. The CDR3 DNA reads TGCGCCAGCAGCCAAGCAACACACCTGAACACTGAAGCTTTCTTT.